The 22 T cell receptor beta chains below come from one sample, sequenced in a study of CD8 T cells in ankylosing spondylitis. TCRdb reprocessed the 5' RACE reads via MiXCR and lists one record per CDR3 protein. The repertoire holds around 250,000 distinct CDR3 sequences, with 32% as singletons. Sequences were obtained from blood, either unsorted or a sorted T cell fraction (not recorded which). The receptors originated from a male donor with ankylosing spondylitis or in good health (not recorded which).

This clonotype has more than one count but fewer than ten. V gene TRBV20-1 combines with J gene TRBJ2-7, with a possible D match to TRBD1 (5 bases). The germline V gene has CDR1 DFQATT and CDR2 SNEGSKA (reference sequence). Trimming stripped 6 bases from V and 1 base from J, with 13 bases between. CDR3 length: 13 amino acids. CDR3 amino acids: CSAVRDSSYEQYF. The CDR3 nucleotides are TGCAGTGCCGTCAGGGATTCTTCCTACGAGCAGTACTTC.

The genes are TRBV10-3 and TRBJ2-1, with TRBD1 matching 8 bases. Germline trimming cut 7 bases from V and 8 bases from J; bases unmatched to any gene: 7. CDR1 ENHRY and CDR2 SYGVKD come from the germline V gene. The CDR3 has 13 amino acids. Here the CDR3 DNA reads TGTGCCATCACTTCGACAGGGGACGATGAGCAGTTCTTC. Translating gives CAITSTGDDEQFF.

This sequence joins TRBV29-1 and TRBJ1-2; the D gene is possibly TRBD1 (5 bases). Per the germline V gene, CDR1 is SQVTM and CDR2 is ANQGSEA. The V end was cut by 4 bases, the J end by 0 bases, with 9 bases between. The CDR3 has 13 residues. DNA for the CDR3: TGCAGCGTTGGGGACGGAGCTAACTATGGCTACACCTTC. Protein product: CSVGDGANYGYTF.

A few counts support this clonotype. The rearrangement joins TRBV12-3 or TRBV12-4 to TRBJ2-3, with 7 bases that match TRBD1. V lost 9 bases to trimming and J lost 9 bases; unmatched junction nucleotides: 6. CDR3 length equals 11 residues. The chain's CDR3 is CASQTGTTQYF. CDR3 DNA: TGTGCCAGTCAGACAGGGACAACGCAGTATTTT.

The chain employs TRBV12-3 or TRBV12-4 and TRBJ2-2, with 7 bases that match TRBD2. The length of the CDR3 is 13 residues. V lost 6 bases, J lost 6 bases, and 4 bases stayed unmatched. CDR3 sequence (DNA): TGTGCCAGCAGATCGACTAGCCCCGGGGAGCTGTTTTTT. This encodes CASRSTSPGELFF.

The chain has TRBV28 and TRBJ2-3; D possibly uses TRBD1 or TRBD2 (5 bases each). Germline V CDR1 and CDR2: MDHEN, SYDVKM. The CDR3 is 14 residues long. The V end was cut by 2 bases, the J end by 7 bases, with 13 bases between. In DNA, the CDR3 is TGTGCCAGCAGTTTAGGGACGGAAAAGAATACGCAGTATTTT. As protein: CASSLGTEKNTQYF.

J is TRBJ2-5 and V is TRBV20-1, with 9 bases matching TRBD2. The CDR3 contains 16 residues. The germline V gene has CDR1 DFQATT and CDR2 SNEGSKA (reference sequence). With V trimmed by 0 bases and J by 4 bases, 9 bases remained unmatched. In DNA form, the CDR3 reads TGCAGTGCTAGAGATCCCTGGCGGGGGGGCCCAGAGACCCAGTACTTC. It translates to CSARDPWRGGPETQYF.

This clonotype was seen more than once but under ten times. The chain is built from TRBV9 and TRBJ2-7; tentatively, D is TRBD1 or TRBD2 (7 bases each). V was clipped by 3 bases and J by 3 bases, with 13 bases between them. The CDR3 covers 14 residues. Germline values: CDR1 SGDLS, CDR2 YYNGEE. As DNA, the CDR3 is TGTGCCAGCAGCGCCGGGGGGACAGTCTACGAGCAGTACTTC. This codes for CASSAGGTVYEQYF.

This chain uses TRBV4-1 with TRBJ2-1, with no clear D. Trimming stripped 0 bases from V and 8 bases from J, with 8 bases between. CDR1 is MGHRA, CDR2 YSYEKL, per germline. The CDR3 covers 13 residues. CDR3 coding DNA: TGCGCCAGCAGCCAAGATCGGCGATATGAGCAGTTCTTC. Residues: CASSQDRRYEQFF.

V is TRBV18 and J is TRBJ2-7; D may correspond to TRBD1 or TRBD2 (6 bases each). Germline V gene sequence: CDR1 KGHSH, CDR2 LQKENI. CDR3 length: 14 amino acids. V lost 2 bases and J lost 3, with 11 bases in between. The CDR3 reads CASSPAGGNYEQYF. CDR3 sequence (DNA): TGTGCCAGCTCACCAGCCGGGGGCAACTACGAGCAGTACTTC.

The table lists this clonotype with a few counts. CDR3 loop: CASSFSFSTDTQYF. The CDR3 DNA reads as TGTGCCAGCAGCTTTAGCTTCAGCACAGATACGCAGTATTTT. This chain uses TRBV5-6 with TRBJ2-3; D gene unclear. CDR3 length: 14 amino acids. V shed 2 bases and J shed 0 bases, with 7 bases lying between them. The germline gives CDR1 SGHDT, CDR2 YYEEEE.

This clonotype has at least ten counts. The V and J genes are TRBV20-1 and TRBJ2-1; the match to TRBD2 covers 11 bases. The CDR3 is made up of 17 amino acids. CDR1 is DFQATT, CDR2 SNEGSKA, per germline (reference sequence). The junction had 14 bases not matched to a gene; V was cut back by 2 bases and J by 8 bases. The CDR3 nucleotides read TGCAGTGCTAGATCCTCATCCCGTAGCGGGGGGGGTTATGAGCAGTTCTTC. Translation gives CSARSSSRSGGGYEQFF.

This chain uses TRBV12-3 or TRBV12-4 with TRBJ2-5, with 10 bases identical to TRBD2. The CDR3 loop spans 15 amino acids. V shed 3 bases, J shed 5 bases, and the junction held 6 bases outside the gene matches. DNA of the CDR3: TGTGCCAGCAGTTTCCGGCTAGCGGGGGTGGAGACCCAGTACTTC. Translated: CASSFRLAGVETQYF.

The genes are TRBV12-3 or TRBV12-4 and TRBJ1-1, with TRBD1 matching over 10 bases. After removal of 6 bases from V and 3 bases from J, the junction contained 7 bases not matched to a gene. There are 15 residues in the CDR3. CDR3 DNA sequence: TGTGCCAGCAGCCCTCGGACAGGGGGTGACACTGAAGCTTTCTTT. It translates to CASSPRTGGDTEAFF.

The V and J genes are TRBV29-1 and TRBJ1-1; 7 nucleotides line up with TRBD1. Germline CDR1 SQVTM, CDR2 ANQGSEA. This CDR3 contains 10 residues. V was pared by 7 bases and J by 8 bases, with 4 bases of the junction left unmatched. In nucleotides, the CDR3 is TGCAGCGCAGGGGGAGGGGAAGCTTTCTTT. Translated: CSAGGGEAFF.

The gene calls are TRBV27 and TRBJ2-1; 9 bases are a match to TRBD1. The CDR3 has 15 residues. The J segment lost 8 bases and the V segment lost 8 bases, leaving 13 bases of the junction unmatched. Germline CDR1 is MNHEY and CDR2 is SMNVEV (reference sequence). DNA of the CDR3: TGTGCCAGCTACTACAGCGCAACAGGGGGCGATGAGCAGTTCTTC. This gives the protein CASYYSATGGDEQFF.

The sample holds a few counts of this clonotype. The J gene is TRBJ2-7, the V gene TRBV6-4; 7 bases fit TRBD1. J lost 3 bases, V lost 4 bases, and 3 bases had no gene match. CDR1 is MRHNA, CDR2 SNTAGT, per germline. CDR3 length: 13 residues. This CDR3 is CASSAGQNYEQYF. As DNA, the CDR3 is TGTGCCAGCAGTGCGGGACAGAACTACGAGCAGTACTTC.

This clonotype appeared a few times. V usage is TRBV29-1 and J usage is TRBJ1-1; D possibly corresponds to TRBD1 (5 bases). V was shortened by 3 bases and J by 6 bases, with 11 bases between the two germline ends. Germline-derived CDR1 and CDR2 are SQVTM and ANQGSEA. There are 12 residues in the CDR3. The DNA for the CDR3 is TGCAGCGTTGAGGGCAGGGTCGCTGAAGCTTTCTTT. It encodes CSVEGRVAEAFF.

The count of this clonotype is one. The chain recombines TRBV19 with TRBJ1-5; D is possibly TRBD1 (5 bases). CDR3 length: 14 amino acids. Germline assignment: CDR1 LNHDA and CDR2 SQIVND (reference sequence). Trimming left V 6 bases short and J 5 bases short, with 14 bases between. The CDR3 nucleotides read TGTGCCAGTAGCCAGGGTCCGGTTTATCAGCCCCAGCATTTT. Translated: CASSQGPVYQPQHF.

V is TRBV29-1 and J is TRBJ1-2; D is undetermined. The CDR3 is 13 amino acids. Germline V gene data show CDR1 as SQVTM and CDR2 as ANQGSEA. Between the trimmed V and J ends, which lost 3 bases and 0 bases, there was a span of 8 bases. The CDR3 here is CSVDQNTNYGYTF. The CDR3 DNA reads TGCAGCGTTGACCAGAACACTAACTATGGCTACACCTTC.

This clonotype showed up many times. This chain connects TRBV6-4 to TRBJ2-3, with a possible D match to TRBD1 (6 bases). The V gene lost 5 bases and the J gene lost 5 bases, with 17 bases spanning the gap. This CDR3 contains 15 residues. Per the germline V gene, CDR1 is MRHNA and CDR2 is SNTAGT. The CDR3, as DNA: TGTGCCAGCAGTCCAGGGGTCGAGGGTATAGATACGCAGTATTTT. The encoded protein is CASSPGVEGIDTQYF.

The CDR3 DNA sequence: TGTGCCAGCAGCTTATTTAACACAATGAACACTGAAGCTTTCTTT. Its translation is CASSLFNTMNTEAFF. The chain couples TRBV7-8 to TRBJ1-1; D gene unclear. The CDR3 runs to 15 residues. CDR1 and CDR2 from the germline V gene are SGHVS and FQNEAQ. Trimming stripped 2 bases from V and 0 bases from J, with 10 bases between.